This T cell receptor beta chain came from a study of blood T cell repertoires in COVID-19. Study details: The study drew acute and convalescent COVID-19 samples from the United States, Italy and Spain. T cells, B-cell-depleted T cells, or PBMCs supplied cDNA or gDNA.

Clinical history reported by participants formed the basis on which cohorts were assigned. Germline CDR1 reads GTSNPN; CDR2 reads SVGIG (reference sequence). This CDR3 has 11 amino acids. V was trimmed by 3 bases and J by 4 bases, leaving 6 bases between them. TCRdb's table, derived via immunoSEQ multiplex PCR, lists solely in-frame clones and lacks some. The sample lists a few hundred thousand clones, roughly 81% seen once, with approximately 6.6% in the top ten. The receptor was derived from a woman in her 50s who had been exposed to COVID-19. This sequence joins TRBV30 and TRBJ2-5; no reliable D call. The sequencing input was PBMCs or T cells enriched from blood (not recorded which). The CDR3 DNA reads as TGTGCCTGGAGATCCCGAGAGACCCAGTACTTC. As protein: CAWRSRETQYF. Full variable domain (missing parts from reference TRBV30 and TRBJ2-5): SQTIHQWPATLVQPVGSPLSLECTVEGTSNPNLYWYRQAAGRGLQLLFYSVGIGQISSEVPQNLSASRPQDRQFILSSKKLLLSDSGFYLCAWRSRETQYFGPGTRLLVL.